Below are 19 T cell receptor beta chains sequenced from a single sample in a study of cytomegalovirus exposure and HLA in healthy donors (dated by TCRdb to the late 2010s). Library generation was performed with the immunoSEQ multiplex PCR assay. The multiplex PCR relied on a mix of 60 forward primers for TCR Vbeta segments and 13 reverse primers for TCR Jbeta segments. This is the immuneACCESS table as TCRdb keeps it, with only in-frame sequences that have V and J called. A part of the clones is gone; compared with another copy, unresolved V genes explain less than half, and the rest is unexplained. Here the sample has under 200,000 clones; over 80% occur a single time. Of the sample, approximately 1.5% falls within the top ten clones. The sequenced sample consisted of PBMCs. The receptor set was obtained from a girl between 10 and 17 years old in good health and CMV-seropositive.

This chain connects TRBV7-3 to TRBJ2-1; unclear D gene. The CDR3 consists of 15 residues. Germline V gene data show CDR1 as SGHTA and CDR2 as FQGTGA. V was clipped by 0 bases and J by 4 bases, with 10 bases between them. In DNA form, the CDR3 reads TGTGCCAGCAGCTTAACAACAACCAAATACAATGAGCAGTTCTTC. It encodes CASSLTTTKYNEQFF. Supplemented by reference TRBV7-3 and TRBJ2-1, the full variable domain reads GAGVSQTPSNKVTEKGKYVELRCDPISGHTALYWYRQSLGQGPEFLIYFQGTGAADDSGLPNDRFFAVRPEGSVSTLKIQRTERGDSAVYLCASSLTTTKYNEQFFGPGTRLTVL.

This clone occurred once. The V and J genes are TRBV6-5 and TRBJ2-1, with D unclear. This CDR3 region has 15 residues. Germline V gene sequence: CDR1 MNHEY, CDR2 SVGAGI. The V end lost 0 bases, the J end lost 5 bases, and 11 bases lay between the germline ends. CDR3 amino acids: CASSYSSGSHNEQFF. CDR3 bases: TGTGCCAGCAGTTACTCCTCAGGCTCACACAATGAGCAGTTCTTC.

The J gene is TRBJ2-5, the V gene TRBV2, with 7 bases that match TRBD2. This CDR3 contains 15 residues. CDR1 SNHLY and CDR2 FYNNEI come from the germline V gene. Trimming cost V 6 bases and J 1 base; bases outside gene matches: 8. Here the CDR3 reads CASSELLAVQETQYF. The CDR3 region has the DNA TGTGCCAGCAGCGAGCTTCTAGCGGTCCAAGAGACCCAGTACTTC. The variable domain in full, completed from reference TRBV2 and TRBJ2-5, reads EPEVTQTPSHQVTQMGQEVILRCVPISNHLYFYWYRQILGQKVEFLVSFYNNEISEKSEIFDDQFSVERPDGSNFTLKIRSTKLEDSAMYFCASSELLAVQETQYFGPGTRLLVL.

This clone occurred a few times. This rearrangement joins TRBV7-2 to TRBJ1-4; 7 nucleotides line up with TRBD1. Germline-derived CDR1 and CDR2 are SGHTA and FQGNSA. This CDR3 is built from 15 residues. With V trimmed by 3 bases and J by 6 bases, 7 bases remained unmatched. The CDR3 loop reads CASSFSGQRYEKLFF. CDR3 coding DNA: TGTGCCAGCAGCTTTTCGGGACAGAGGTATGAAAAACTGTTTTTT.

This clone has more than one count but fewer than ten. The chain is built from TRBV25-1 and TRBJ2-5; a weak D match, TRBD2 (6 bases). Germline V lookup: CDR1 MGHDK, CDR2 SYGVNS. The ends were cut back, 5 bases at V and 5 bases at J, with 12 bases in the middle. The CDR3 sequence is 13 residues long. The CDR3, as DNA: TGTGCCAGCAGTCCATCTGGGGGGGAGACCCAGTACTTC. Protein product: CASSPSGGETQYF.

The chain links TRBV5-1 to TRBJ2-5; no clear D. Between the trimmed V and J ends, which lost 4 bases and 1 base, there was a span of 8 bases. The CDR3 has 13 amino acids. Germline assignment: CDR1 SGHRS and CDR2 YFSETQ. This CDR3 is CASSRRSQETQYF. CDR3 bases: TGCGCCAGCAGCAGACGGAGCCAAGAGACCCAGTACTTC.

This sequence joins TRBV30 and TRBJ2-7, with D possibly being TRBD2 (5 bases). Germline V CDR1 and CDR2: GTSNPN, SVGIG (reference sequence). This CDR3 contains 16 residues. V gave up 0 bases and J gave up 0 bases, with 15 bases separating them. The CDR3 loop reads CAWSVVRTSPSYEQYF. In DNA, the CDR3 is TGTGCCTGGAGTGTAGTAAGGACTTCACCCTCCTACGAGCAGTACTTC.

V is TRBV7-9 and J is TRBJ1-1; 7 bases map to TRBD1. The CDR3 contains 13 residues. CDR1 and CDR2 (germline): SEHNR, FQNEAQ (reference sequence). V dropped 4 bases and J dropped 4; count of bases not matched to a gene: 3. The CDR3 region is CASSSRGATEAFF. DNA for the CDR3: TGTGCCAGCAGCTCCAGGGGGGCCACTGAAGCTTTCTTT.

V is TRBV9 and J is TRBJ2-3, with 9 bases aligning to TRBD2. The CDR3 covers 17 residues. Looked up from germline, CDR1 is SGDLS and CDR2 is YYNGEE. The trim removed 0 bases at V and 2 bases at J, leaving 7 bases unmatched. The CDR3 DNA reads TGTGCCAGCAGCGTAGGGGGCGGGGGGGGTAACACAGATACGCAGTATTTT. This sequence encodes CASSVGGGGGNTDTQYF.

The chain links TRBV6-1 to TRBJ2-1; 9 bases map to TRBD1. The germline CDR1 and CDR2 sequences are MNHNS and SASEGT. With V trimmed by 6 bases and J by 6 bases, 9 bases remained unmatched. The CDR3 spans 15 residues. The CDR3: CASRGKGQGSNEQFF. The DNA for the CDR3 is TGTGCCAGCAGAGGAAAAGGACAGGGGTCCAATGAGCAGTTCTTC.

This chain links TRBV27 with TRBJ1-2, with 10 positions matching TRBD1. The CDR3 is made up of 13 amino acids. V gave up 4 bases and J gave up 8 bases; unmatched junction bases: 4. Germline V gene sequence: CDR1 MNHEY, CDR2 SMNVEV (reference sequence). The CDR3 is CASSSGTGEGYTF. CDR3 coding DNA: TGTGCCAGCAGTTCCGGGACAGGGGAGGGCTACACCTTC.

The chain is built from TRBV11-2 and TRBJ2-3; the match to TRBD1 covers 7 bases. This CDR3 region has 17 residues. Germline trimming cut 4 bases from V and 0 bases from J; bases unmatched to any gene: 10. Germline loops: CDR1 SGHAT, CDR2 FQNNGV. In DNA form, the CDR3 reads TGTGCCAGCAGCTCGGGACAGAGACTGACTAGCACAGATACGCAGTATTTT. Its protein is CASSSGQRLTSTDTQYF.

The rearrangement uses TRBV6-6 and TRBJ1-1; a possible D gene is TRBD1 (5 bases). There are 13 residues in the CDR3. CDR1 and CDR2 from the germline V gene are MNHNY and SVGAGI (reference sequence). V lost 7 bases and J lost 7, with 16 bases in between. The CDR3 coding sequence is TGTGCCAGCACCCCCCTTCGGGGGAATGAAGCTTTCTTT. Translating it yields CASTPLRGNEAFF.

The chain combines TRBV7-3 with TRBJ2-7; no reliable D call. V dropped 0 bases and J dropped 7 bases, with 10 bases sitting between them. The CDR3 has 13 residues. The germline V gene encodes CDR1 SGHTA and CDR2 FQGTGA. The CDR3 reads CASSLTLAQEQYF. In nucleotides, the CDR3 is TGTGCCAGCAGCTTAACGTTGGCCCAAGAGCAGTACTTC.

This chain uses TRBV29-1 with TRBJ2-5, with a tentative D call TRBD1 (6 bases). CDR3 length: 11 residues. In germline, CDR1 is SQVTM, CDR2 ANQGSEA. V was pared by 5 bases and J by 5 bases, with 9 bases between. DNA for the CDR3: TGCAGCGTTCTAAGGGGGGAGACCCAGTACTTC. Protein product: CSVLRGETQYF.

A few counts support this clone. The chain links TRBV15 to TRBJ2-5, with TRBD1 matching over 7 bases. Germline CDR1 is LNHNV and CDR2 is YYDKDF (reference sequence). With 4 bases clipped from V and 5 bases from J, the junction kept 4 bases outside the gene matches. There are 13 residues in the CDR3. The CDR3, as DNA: TGTGCCACCAGCAAGGACAGGCCGGAGACCCAGTACTTC. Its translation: CATSKDRPETQYF.

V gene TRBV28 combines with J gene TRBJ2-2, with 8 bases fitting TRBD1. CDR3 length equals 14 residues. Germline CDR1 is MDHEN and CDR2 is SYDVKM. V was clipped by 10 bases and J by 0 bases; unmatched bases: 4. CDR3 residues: CAIPGGANTGELFF. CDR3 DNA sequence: TGTGCCATCCCAGGGGGCGCGAACACCGGGGAGCTGTTTTTT.

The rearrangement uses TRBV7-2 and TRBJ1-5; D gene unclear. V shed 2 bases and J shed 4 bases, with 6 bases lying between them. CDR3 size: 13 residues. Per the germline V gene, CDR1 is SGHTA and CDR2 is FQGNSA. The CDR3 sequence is CASSLSRNQPQHF. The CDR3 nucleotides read TGTGCCAGCAGCTTATCCCGGAATCAGCCCCAGCATTTT.

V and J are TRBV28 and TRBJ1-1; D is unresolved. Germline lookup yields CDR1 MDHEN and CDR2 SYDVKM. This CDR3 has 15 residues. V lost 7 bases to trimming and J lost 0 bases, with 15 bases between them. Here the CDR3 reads CASTAPDNMNTEAFF. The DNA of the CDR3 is TGTGCCAGCACCGCACCCGACAACATGAACACTGAAGCTTTCTTT.